The 32 T cell receptor beta chains listed next were all sequenced from one sample in a study of OX40 agonist ivuxolimab in advanced cancers. The assay was immunoSEQ multiplex PCR, and TCRdb's table has in-frame clones only and misses some. This sample has 44,000 or so clones, with about 90% found just once. The source material was CD4+ or CD8+ T cells sorted from blood, sampled in a trial of the OX40 agonist ivuxolimab. These receptors came from an adult with an advanced solid tumor such as melanoma, head and neck, liver or kidney cancer.

The chain uses TRBV14 and TRBJ2-5; 8 bases align to TRBD2. The J call may be wrong; the DNA end is better matched by TRBJ2-7. Germline V CDR1 and CDR2: SGHDN, FVKESK. CDR3 size: 14 residues. The CDR3 bases are TGTGCCAGCAGCTTCGGGGGGGGGCAAGACGAGCAGTACTTC. Translating gives CASSFGGGQDEQYF.

The CDR3 DNA reads as TGCGCCAGCAGCCAGGACAGGGGAAGAATGGGCACTGAAGCTTTCTTT. This encodes CASSQDRGRMGTEAFF. The chain carries TRBV5-1 and TRBJ1-1; 9 nucleotides match TRBD1. V shed 4 bases and J 4 bases; nucleotides not matched to a gene: 11. The CDR3 totals 16 residues. The germline CDR1 and CDR2 sequences are SGHRS and YFSETQ.

This CDR3 is CATKQETNYGYTF. CDR3 DNA: TGTGCCACCAAACAGGAGACTAACTATGGCTACACCTTC. The chain links TRBV10-3 to TRBJ1-2; possibly TRBD1 for D (5 bases). The CDR3 is 13 amino acids. V lost 10 bases to trimming and J lost 0 bases, with 12 bases between them. From germline, CDR1 is ENHRY and CDR2 SYGVKD.

This clone was picked up a small number of times. The chain is built from TRBV6-5 and TRBJ1-6; no clear D. Trimming cost V 2 bases and J 6 bases, with 11 bases left between them. Germline CDR1 and CDR2: MNHEY and SVGAGI. There are 15 residues in the CDR3. The CDR3 loop is CASSYARRRNSPLHF. The DNA for the CDR3 is TGTGCCAGCAGTTACGCCCGCAGGCGTAATTCACCCCTCCACTTT.

CDR3 loop: CASSSDGTVQEPQHF. The DNA of the CDR3 is TGCGCCAGCAGCTCGGATGGGACAGTGCAAGAGCCCCAGCATTTT. The chain is built from TRBV5-1 and TRBJ1-5, with 7 bases fitting TRBD1. There are 15 residues in the CDR3. The V segment lost 3 bases and the J segment 8 bases; nucleotides outside the gene matches: 11. The V gene's germline CDR1 is SGHRS and CDR2 YFSETQ. The full variable domain, rest sourced from reference TRBV5-1 and TRBJ1-5, is KAGVTQTPRYLIKTRGQQVTLSCSPISGHRSVSWYQQTPGQGLQFLFEYFSETQRNKGNFPGRFSGRQFSNSRSEMNVSTLELGDSALYLCASSSDGTVQEPQHFGDGTRLSIL.

The V gene is TRBV11-3, the J gene TRBJ2-2, with 11 positions matching TRBD2. The germline gives CDR1 SGHNT, CDR2 YENEEA. With V trimmed by 4 bases and J by 2 bases, 6 bases remained unmatched. This CDR3 is 17 amino acids long. The CDR3: CASSSAGTSGNTGELFF. CDR3 in DNA: TGTGCCAGCAGCTCCGCCGGGACTAGCGGTAACACCGGGGAGCTGTTTTTT.

V is TRBV9 and J is TRBJ1-6; tentatively, D is TRBD1 (5 bases). Germline V gene data show CDR1 as SGDLS and CDR2 as YYNGEE. V was clipped by 7 bases and J by 7 bases, with 12 bases between them. The CDR3 has 13 amino acids. Here the CDR3 DNA reads TGTGCCAGCGGCGGGGCAGGGAATTCACCCCTCCACTTT. Its protein is CASGGAGNSPLHF.

This chain joins TRBV7-2 and TRBJ1-1, with 7 bases fitting TRBD1. The ends lost 1 base at V and 4 bases at J; junction bases unmatched: 6. This CDR3 has 15 residues. CDR1 and CDR2 from the germline V gene are SGHTA and FQGNSA. In nucleotides, the CDR3 is TGTGCCAGCAGCTTAGATCAGGGGGTGGGCACTGAAGCTTTCTTT. Translating it yields CASSLDQGVGTEAFF.

The chain couples TRBV5-1 to TRBJ2-7; D possibly uses TRBD1 or TRBD2 (5 bases each). Looked up from germline, CDR1 is SGHRS and CDR2 is YFSETQ. The CDR3 has 15 residues. Trimming removed 4 bases from V and 2 bases from J, with 16 bases in between. The CDR3 DNA reads as TGCGCCAGCAGCCAGACCGGGACGGAAACCTACGAGCAGTACTTC. Translating it yields CASSQTGTETYEQYF.

This clone was detected only a few times. The CDR3 DNA reads TGTGCCAGTAGTATCTGGGACAGGGGTACTGAAGCTTTCTTT. This translates into CASSIWDRGTEAFF. This sequence joins TRBV19 and TRBJ1-1; 10 positions agree with TRBD1. V was pared by 3 bases and J by 5 bases, with 3 bases of the junction left unmatched. Germline V CDR1 and CDR2: LNHDA, SQIVND (reference sequence). The CDR3 loop spans 14 amino acids.

This rearrangement joins TRBV28 to TRBJ2-7; 12 nucleotides match TRBD1. With 3 bases clipped from V and 5 bases from J, the junction kept 11 bases outside the gene matches. The CDR3 loop spans 17 amino acids. Germline V lookup: CDR1 MDHEN, CDR2 SYDVKM. The CDR3 is CASSFSPGQGAGDEQYF. The CDR3 coding sequence is TGTGCCAGCAGTTTCAGTCCGGGACAGGGGGCGGGGGACGAGCAGTACTTC.

This chain links TRBV19 with TRBJ1-1, with D unclear. Looked up from germline, CDR1 is LNHDA and CDR2 is SQIVND (reference sequence). Trimming took 4 bases from V and 8 from J, leaving 14 bases between them. The CDR3 covers 13 residues. The CDR3 protein is CASSTLLRQEAFF. The CDR3 DNA reads TGTGCCAGTAGTACCCTACTCCGGCAAGAAGCTTTCTTT.

This clone was seen just once. The V gene is TRBV20-1, the J gene TRBJ2-5, with D unclear. Germline V gives CDR1 DFQATT, CDR2 SNEGSKA (reference sequence). V lost 6 bases, J lost 4 bases, and 9 bases lay in between. CDR3 length: 11 amino acids. CDR3 region: CSAPSGETQYF. Written as DNA, the CDR3 is TGCAGTGCCCCCTCGGGAGAGACCCAGTACTTC.

The rearrangement joins TRBV19 to TRBJ2-5; D is perhaps TRBD2 (5 bases). The CDR3 consists of 15 residues. Trimming took off 5 bases at V and 2 bases at J, with 15 bases between the two ends. Germline CDR1 reads LNHDA; CDR2 reads SQIVND (reference sequence). In DNA form, the CDR3 reads TGTGCCAGTAGTTTCCCGGGGAGTGGGCAAGAGACCCAGTACTTC. Protein product: CASSFPGSGQETQYF. Together with reference TRBV19 and TRBJ2-5, the CDR3 gives the full variable domain: DGGITQSPKYLFRKEGQNVTLSCEQNLNHDAMYWYRQDPGQGLRLIYYSQIVNDFQKGDIAEGYSVSREKKESFPLTVTSAQKNPTAFYLCASSFPGSGQETQYFGPGTRLLVL.

This chain uses TRBV28 with TRBJ1-2; D not resolved. Germline CDR1 reads MDHEN; CDR2 reads SYDVKM. V lost 9 bases, J lost 4 bases, and 18 bases lay in between. This CDR3 has 14 residues. For the CDR3, the DNA is TGTGCCAGTAGGGTTAGTAGGGCCCCCTATGGCTACACCTTC. Translation gives CASRVSRAPYGYTF.

This chain connects TRBV7-2 to TRBJ1-2; 10 bases are shared with TRBD1. There are 15 residues in the CDR3. The J segment lost 2 bases and the V segment lost 3 bases, leaving 3 bases of the junction unmatched. From germline, CDR1 is SGHTA and CDR2 FQGNSA. The CDR3 DNA reads as TGTGCCAGCAGCTTCGACAGGGGGCTCAACTATGGCTACACCTTC. Translation: CASSFDRGLNYGYTF.

This clone was seen a few times. The rearrangement joins TRBV7-9 to TRBJ2-7; D is uncertain. The CDR3 consists of 16 residues. Trimming pared 2 bases from V and 2 bases from J, leaving 16 bases between. The germline V gene has CDR1 SEHNR and CDR2 FQNEAQ (reference sequence). Here the CDR3 reads CASSLKSNDGAYEQYF. CDR3 bases: TGTGCCAGCAGCTTAAAATCGAACGATGGGGCCTACGAGCAGTACTTC.

This clone was counted a single time. The chain carries TRBV28 and TRBJ2-1; D not resolved. Trimming stripped 6 bases from V and 9 bases from J, with 12 bases between. Germline loops: CDR1 MDHEN, CDR2 SYDVKM. CDR3 length: 12 residues. The CDR3 coding sequence is TGTGCCAGCAGGATGGGAAGGACTGAGCAGTTCTTC. Protein sequence: CASRMGRTEQFF. Using reference TRBV28 and TRBJ2-1 for the parts outside the CDR3, the full variable domain is DVKVTQSSRYLVKRTGEKVFLECVQDMDHENMFWYRQDPGLGLRLIYFSYDVKMKEKGDIPEGYSVSREKKERFSLILESASTNQTSMYLCASRMGRTEQFFGPGTRLTVL.

The V and J genes are TRBV10-2 and TRBJ2-2; D is perhaps TRBD1 (6 bases). Germline CDR1 is WSHSY and CDR2 is SAAADI. With 6 bases removed from V and 2 bases from J, the gap between germline ends came to 13 bases. This CDR3 spans 15 amino acids. CDR3 sequence: CASRSDSANTGELFF. The CDR3 region has the DNA TGCGCCAGCAGATCGGACAGCGCTAACACCGGGGAGCTGTTTTTT.

This chain links TRBV6-5 with TRBJ2-7, with TRBD1 matching 12 bases. The CDR3 contains 15 residues. The germline V gene has CDR1 MNHEY and CDR2 SVGAGI. V lost 6 bases, J lost 5 bases, and 8 bases stayed unmatched. CDR3 DNA: TGTGCCAGCAGAGCCGGGACAGGGGGCGCGGACGAGCAGTACTTC. Translating gives CASRAGTGGADEQYF.

This chain joins TRBV27 and TRBJ1-1; 9 bases line up with TRBD1. With V trimmed by 0 bases and J by 3 bases, 2 bases remained unmatched. The CDR3 totals 15 residues. The germline V gene has CDR1 MNHEY and CDR2 SMNVEV (reference sequence). In nucleotides, the CDR3 is TGTGCCAGCAGTTTATCCTGGACAGGGGACACTGAAGCTTTCTTT. This codes for CASSLSWTGDTEAFF.

The rearrangement uses TRBV6-5 and TRBJ1-1; possible D gene TRBD1, 5 bases. The CDR3 loop spans 13 amino acids. The V end was cut by 8 bases, the J end by 2 bases, with 12 bases between. CDR1 MNHEY and CDR2 SVGAGI come from the germline V gene. The CDR3 DNA follows: TGTGCCAGCGCGGACGGACAAAACACTGAAGCTTTCTTT. This encodes CASADGQNTEAFF.

The rearrangement links TRBV6-5 to TRBJ2-5, with 12 positions matching TRBD2. The CDR3 is 15 residues long. After removal of 11 bases from V and 6 bases from J, the junction contained 13 bases not matched to a gene. CDR1 is MNHEY, CDR2 SVGAGI, per germline. The chain's CDR3 is CARPRTSGTCKTQYF. DNA for the CDR3: TGTGCCCGCCCTAGGACTAGCGGGACGTGCAAGACCCAGTACTTC.

The V gene is TRBV30, the J gene TRBJ2-7; D call uncertain. Germline CDR1 GTSNPN, CDR2 SVGIG (reference sequence). V was cut by 0 bases and J by 1 base, with 13 bases left in between. This CDR3 has 15 amino acids. The CDR3 DNA reads as TGTGCCTGGAGTGTACCCGGACCCATATCCTACGAGCAGTACTTC. Protein: CAWSVPGPISYEQYF.

As regards this clone: A junction end diverges from the germline sequence, so it may reflect a read error. The V call is TRBV28, the J call TRBJ1-2; tentatively, D is TRBD1 (5 bases). Per germline, CDR1 MDHEN and CDR2 SYDVKM. The CDR3 totals 14 residues. The CDR3 region is CASRGTGRRVVYAF. The CDR3 nucleotides read TGTGCCAGCAGGGGGACGGGACGGCGTGTCGTTTACGCCTTC.

The chain joins TRBV7-2 to TRBJ2-5; D ambiguous. Germline CDR1 SGHTA, CDR2 FQGNSA. The CDR3 is 14 residues long. Trimming pared 2 bases from V and 6 bases from J, leaving 13 bases between. The CDR3 DNA sequence: TGTGCCAGCAGCTTACTAGGAGCCGGAAAGACCCAGTACTTC. Translated, it gives CASSLLGAGKTQYF.

The chain couples TRBV7-8 to TRBJ1-1, with D possibly matching TRBD1 (6 bases). The V gene's germline CDR1 is SGHVS and CDR2 FQNEAQ. Trimming cost V 0 bases and J 0 bases, with 8 bases left between them. The CDR3 consists of 15 residues. The CDR3 loop is CASSLATGMNTEAFF. In nucleotides, the CDR3 is TGTGCCAGCAGCTTAGCTACAGGGATGAACACTGAAGCTTTCTTT.

This clone came up a few times. V and J are TRBV5-3 and TRBJ2-7; tentative D call: TRBD2 (7 bases). TRBV5-3 qualifies as an ORF whose function is uncertain. V gave up 4 bases and J gave up 3 bases, with 14 bases separating them. The CDR3 has 14 amino acids. CDR3 sequence (DNA): TGTGCCAGAAGCCTAGGGGGGGCTTGCTACGAGCAGTACTTC. Translating gives CARSLGGACYEQYF.

This sequence joins TRBV11-3 and TRBJ2-3, with D perhaps TRBD1 (5 bases). Germline-derived CDR1 and CDR2 are SGHNT and YENEEA. V lost 3 bases to trimming and J lost 2 bases, with 6 bases between them. The CDR3 contains 13 residues. Here the CDR3 reads CASSFGATDTQYF. The CDR3 nucleotides are TGTGCCAGCAGCTTTGGGGCCACAGATACGCAGTATTTT.

The chain has TRBV4-3 and TRBJ2-1, with D possibly called TRBD1 or TRBD2 (5 bases each). There are 13 residues in the CDR3. V was cut by 3 bases and J by 10 bases, with 13 bases left in between. Germline CDR1 is LGHNA and CDR2 is YSLEER. CDR3 nucleotide sequence: TGCGCCAGCAGCCATTCCTCCAGGGACGAGCAGTTCTTC. It encodes CASSHSSRDEQFF.

The chain employs TRBV28 and TRBJ2-3; 8 bases match TRBD2. V was clipped by 6 bases and J by 2 bases; unmatched bases: 16. Germline-derived CDR1 and CDR2 are MDHEN and SYDVKM. The CDR3 loop spans 18 amino acids. The CDR3 region is CASSYPSGGRPSTDTQYF. CDR3 in DNA: TGTGCCAGCAGCTACCCCTCTGGCGGGAGGCCTTCCACAGATACGCAGTATTTT.

This CDR3 is CASSWTGGSNEKLFF. The CDR3 coding sequence is TGTGCCAGCAGTTGGACAGGGGGCAGTAATGAAAAACTGTTTTTT. The V and J genes are TRBV7-9 and TRBJ1-4; 11 positions agree with TRBD1. The CDR3 is made up of 15 amino acids. Germline assignment: CDR1 SEHNR and CDR2 FQNEAQ (reference sequence). Trimming took 6 bases from V and 4 from J; bases not matched to a gene: 4.